The 24 T cell receptor beta chains presented below share a single source sample, sequenced in a study of blood T cell repertoires in COVID-19 (dated by TCRdb to 2018 to 2020). The library relied on the immunoSEQ multiplex PCR assay. The table was pulled from immuneACCESS by TCRdb, which kept in-frame rearrangements only. Such tables lose some clones; where checked, under half of the loss comes from unresolved V genes, and the rest has no known cause. The sample data list 100,000 to 150,000 clones, and around 85% of these were observed just once. The ten largest clones capture 2.5% to 3.5% of the sample. Source material: peripheral blood. These receptors originate from a woman of 80 years or more with COVID-19, enrolled during active disease.

The chain employs TRBV19 and TRBJ1-2, with D possibly TRBD1 on 6 matching bases. Trimming removed 5 bases from V and 5 bases from J, with 18 bases in between. The V gene's germline CDR1 is LNHDA and CDR2 SQIVND (reference sequence). CDR3 length: 15 amino acids. The CDR3 nucleotides read TGTGCCAGTAGTGCCGAATTGACAGGAATATATGGCTACACCTTC. Translated, it gives CASSAELTGIYGYTF.

V usage is TRBV5-1 and J usage is TRBJ2-3, with D possibly TRBD1 on 5 matching bases. The CDR3 totals 14 residues. The germline V gene has CDR1 SGHRS and CDR2 YFSETQ. Trimming pared 0 bases from V and 0 bases from J, leaving 5 bases between. The DNA of the CDR3 is TGCGCCAGCAGCTTGGGACAGAGCACAGATACGCAGTATTTT. This sequence encodes CASSLGQSTDTQYF. The entire variable domain, with the rest obtained from reference TRBV5-1 and TRBJ2-3, is as follows: KAGVTQTPRYLIKTRGQQVTLSCSPISGHRSVSWYQQTPGQGLQFLFEYFSETQRNKGNFPGRFSGRQFSNSRSEMNVSTLELGDSALYLCASSLGQSTDTQYFGPGTRLTVL.

This clone has a handful of counts. The V gene is TRBV15, the J gene TRBJ1-6; TRBD1 is a possible D gene (6 bases). V shed 7 bases and J shed 3 bases, with 10 bases lying between them. The length of the CDR3 is 14 residues. Per the germline V gene, CDR1 is LNHNV and CDR2 is YYDKDF (reference sequence). The CDR3 DNA reads as TGTGCCACCAAACAGGGAAACTATAATTCACCCCTCCACTTT. It is translated as CATKQGNYNSPLHF.

J is TRBJ2-1 and V is TRBV11-2, with 10 positions matching TRBD2. This CDR3 region has 16 residues. The germline V gene has CDR1 SGHAT and CDR2 FQNNGV. V shed 2 bases, J shed 7 bases, and the junction held 8 bases outside the gene matches. The CDR3 sequence: CASSLYSSGRVNEQFF. CDR3 DNA: TGTGCCAGCAGCTTATACTCTAGCGGGAGAGTGAATGAGCAGTTCTTC. The variable domain in full, completed from reference TRBV11-2 and TRBJ2-1, reads EAGVAQSPRYKIIEKRQSVAFWCNPISGHATLYWYQQILGQGPKLLIQFQNNGVVDDSQLPKDRFSAERLKGVDSTLKIQPAKLEDSAVYLCASSLYSSGRVNEQFFGPGTRLTVL.

This clone was seen a few times. The gene calls are TRBV28 and TRBJ2-7; 9 bases are shared with TRBD1. With V trimmed by 6 bases and J by 12 bases, 6 bases remained unmatched. CDR3 length equals 11 residues. The germline V gene has CDR1 MDHEN and CDR2 SYDVKM. CDR3 residues: CASRGTGTRYF. CDR3 in DNA: TGTGCCAGCAGGGGGACAGGGACAAGGTACTTC.

V and J are TRBV19 and TRBJ2-5; TRBD2 might be the D (7 bases). The CDR3 is made up of 14 amino acids. Trimming removed 3 bases at V and 1 base at J, with 9 bases between. Germline CDR1 and CDR2: LNHDA and SQIVND (reference sequence). The CDR3 here is CASSMGGAQETQYF. CDR3 nucleotides: TGTGCCAGTAGTATGGGGGGGGCCCAAGAGACCCAGTACTTC.

V usage is TRBV15 and J usage is TRBJ2-3; TRBD2 aligns across 7 bases. V lost 2 bases, J lost 1 base, and 9 bases stayed unmatched. CDR3 length equals 17 residues. Germline lookup yields CDR1 LNHNV and CDR2 YYDKDF (reference sequence). The CDR3 nucleotides read TGTGCCACCAGCAGACGAGGGAGGGGCTTGGGCACAGATACGCAGTATTTT. It translates to CATSRRGRGLGTDTQYF.

This clone was seen a handful of times. The CDR3 nucleotides read TGTGCCAGCAGTTTAACCCCATCGGGGACAGGGGGCGCGTATGGCTCACCCCTCCACTTT. Translation: CASSLTPSGTGGAYGSPLHF. The V and J genes are TRBV27 and TRBJ1-6, with 12 bases matching TRBD1. The CDR3 consists of 20 residues. Germline V lookup: CDR1 MNHEY, CDR2 SMNVEV (reference sequence). V lost 2 bases and J lost 10; bases outside the gene matches: 18.

This chain uses TRBV15 with TRBJ1-5, with 9 bases identical to TRBD1. V was pared by 9 bases and J by 3 bases, with 6 bases of the junction left unmatched. CDR1 and CDR2 from the germline V gene are LNHNV and YYDKDF (reference sequence). The CDR3 runs to 14 residues. CDR3 region: CATARDRDNQPQHF. CDR3 coding DNA: TGTGCCACAGCCCGGGACAGGGACAATCAGCCCCAGCATTTT.

The chain links TRBV7-9 to TRBJ2-5; the D gene is possibly TRBD2 (6 bases). The germline gives CDR1 SEHNR, CDR2 FQNEAQ (reference sequence). Trimming stripped 2 bases from V and 5 bases from J, with 15 bases between. The length of the CDR3 is 15 residues. The CDR3 reads CASSLLSGSGETQYF. The CDR3 nucleotides read TGTGCCAGCAGCTTATTGTCCGGGAGTGGCGAGACCCAGTACTTC.

This chain connects TRBV11-2 to TRBJ2-5; 8 bases fit TRBD1. With 4 bases clipped from V and 1 base from J, the junction kept 5 bases outside the gene matches. The CDR3 spans 15 residues. Germline CDR1 is SGHAT and CDR2 is FQNNGV. CDR3 loop: CASSSLTGGQETQYF. CDR3 bases: TGTGCCAGCAGCTCTTTAACAGGGGGCCAAGAGACCCAGTACTTC.

The V call is TRBV7-2, the J call TRBJ1-5; possible D gene TRBD1, 6 bases. The CDR3 loop spans 17 amino acids. The germline gives CDR1 SGHTA, CDR2 FQGNSA. Trimming removed 2 bases from V and 4 bases from J, with 18 bases in between. The DNA for the CDR3 is TGTGCCAGCAGCTTATCGTCTGGGGGCAGGGCAAATCAGCCCCAGCATTTT. It translates to CASSLSSGGRANQPQHF.

The V gene is TRBV9, the J gene TRBJ1-2, with unresolved D. V was shortened by 2 bases and J by 1 base, with 3 bases between the two germline ends. The CDR3 totals 12 residues. Germline V lookup: CDR1 SGDLS, CDR2 YYNGEE. Here the CDR3 reads CASSVSNYGYTF. The CDR3 nucleotides are TGTGCCAGCAGCGTCAGTAACTATGGCTACACCTTC. The whole variable domain, filled in from reference TRBV9 and TRBJ1-2, reads DSGVTQTPKHLITATGQRVTLRCSPRSGDLSVYWYQQSLDQGLQFLIQYYNGEERAKGNILERFSAQQFPDLHSELNLSSLELGDSALYFCASSVSNYGYTFGSGTRLTVV.

The J gene is TRBJ2-1, the V gene TRBV7-2; 8 bases map to TRBD2. From germline, CDR1 is SGHTA and CDR2 FQGNSA. V lost 7 bases, J lost 8 bases, and 13 bases stayed unmatched. The CDR3 totals 15 residues. CDR3 DNA sequence: TGTGCCAGCACCCAGGGGAGCGGGAGAGGTGATGAGCAGTTCTTC. This encodes CASTQGSGRGDEQFF.

The sample holds one count of this clone. The V and J genes are TRBV18 and TRBJ2-7; TRBD1 agrees at 11 bases. The CDR3 runs to 16 residues. The ends lost 1 base at V and 2 bases at J; junction bases unmatched: 4. CDR1 and CDR2 from the germline V gene are KGHSH and LQKENI. CDR3 loop: CASSPRGQGATYEQYF. The CDR3 DNA follows: TGTGCCAGCTCACCACGAGGACAGGGGGCGACCTACGAGCAGTACTTC. Drawing the rest from reference TRBV18 and TRBJ2-7, the complete variable domain is NAGVMQNPRHLVRRRGQEARLRCSPMKGHSHVYWYRQLPEEGLKFMVYLQKENIIDESGMPKERFSAEFPKEGPSILRIQQVVRGDSAAYFCASSPRGQGATYEQYFGPGTRLTVT.

CDR3 DNA sequence: TGTGCCAGCAGCCCATGGACTAGCGGGGTAAATGAGCAGTTCTTC. Protein: CASSPWTSGVNEQFF. This rearrangement joins TRBV7-2 to TRBJ2-1; 12 nucleotides line up with TRBD2. J was trimmed by 7 bases and V by 5 bases; bases with no gene match: 6. The V gene's germline CDR1 is SGHTA and CDR2 FQGNSA. The length of the CDR3 is 15 residues.

This chain connects TRBV28 to TRBJ1-3; D unclear. There are 13 residues in the CDR3. Per the germline V gene, CDR1 is MDHEN and CDR2 is SYDVKM. With 9 bases removed from V and 2 bases from J, the gap between germline ends came to 11 bases. CDR3 sequence: CASSGTPGNTIYF. Here the CDR3 DNA reads TGTGCCAGTTCAGGTACGCCTGGAAACACCATATATTTT.

This clone has only one observation. The chain is built from TRBV28 and TRBJ2-5, with 9 bases matching TRBD1. This CDR3 contains 15 residues. V lost 2 bases to trimming and J lost 4 bases; unmatched junction nucleotides: 5. The germline V gene has CDR1 MDHEN and CDR2 SYDVKM. This CDR3 reads CASSLTGGVAETQYF. DNA of the CDR3: TGTGCCAGCAGTTTAACAGGGGGCGTCGCAGAGACCCAGTACTTC.

The V and J genes are TRBV13 and TRBJ2-7; D might be TRBD1 (6 bases). Germline V gene lookup returns CDR1 PRHDT and CDR2 FYEKMQ (reference sequence). The CDR3 consists of 13 residues. Trimming took off 4 bases at V and 4 bases at J, with 11 bases between the two ends. In nucleotides, the CDR3 is TGTGCCAGCAGCTCTGTGCAGGGGTACGAGCAGTACTTC. Translated, it gives CASSSVQGYEQYF.

This rearrangement joins TRBV4-3 to TRBJ1-2; 9 nucleotides line up with TRBD1. Per germline, CDR1 LGHNA and CDR2 YSLEER. CDR3 length equals 15 residues. J gave up 4 bases and V 4 bases, and 7 bases lay outside the gene matches. The CDR3, as DNA: TGCGCCAGCAGCCCAATAGGACAGGGGCTCTATGGCTACACCTTC. Translation gives CASSPIGQGLYGYTF.

This clone was picked up one time. This chain joins TRBV4-3 and TRBJ1-4; 7 nucleotides align to TRBD1. The CDR3 is 15 amino acids. V trimming: 5 bases; J trimming: 3 bases; junction bases outside the gene matches: 6. Germline CDR1 LGHNA, CDR2 YSLEER. CDR3 sequence (DNA): TGCGCCAGCAGCGAAAATACAGGGGCTAATGAAAAACTGTTTTTT. Encoded protein: CASSENTGANEKLFF.

The genes are TRBV19 and TRBJ2-7, with a tentative D call TRBD2 (6 bases). CDR3 length: 14 amino acids. V was cut by 9 bases and J by 2 bases, with 17 bases left in between. From germline, CDR1 is LNHDA and CDR2 SQIVND (reference sequence). The CDR3, as DNA: TGTGCCAGCTCCCCGGGACTCCAAGCCTACGAGCAGTACTTC. Protein: CASSPGLQAYEQYF.

This clone was found once. V and J are TRBV4-1 and TRBJ1-3, with D perhaps TRBD1 (6 bases). The CDR3 is 16 residues long. The germline V and J ends were trimmed by 0 bases and 0 bases, with 9 bases remaining between them. CDR1 is MGHRA, CDR2 YSYEKL, per germline. The CDR3 DNA reads TGCGCCAGCAGCCAAGACCAAGGGGGCTCTGGAAACACCATATATTTT. This encodes CASSQDQGGSGNTIYF.

V gene TRBV2 combines with J gene TRBJ2-1, with 11 bases fitting TRBD2. After removal of 1 base from V and 5 bases from J, the junction contained 7 bases not matched to a gene. Looked up from germline, CDR1 is SNHLY and CDR2 is FYNNEI. The CDR3 runs to 17 residues. CDR3 bases: TGTGCCAGCAGTGAAGATGAGGGGACTAGCGGTAACAATGAGCAGTTCTTC. It yields the protein CASSEDEGTSGNNEQFF.